The 9 T cell receptor beta chains below all came from one sample that was sequenced in a study of shared clonotypes between healthy human individuals. Sequencing used immunoSEQ multiplex PCR; TCRdb keeps in-frame clones, though not all of them. The table lists 2 million to 3 million clones, 85% to 95% of them singletons. The sequencing input was naive CD4+ T cells sorted from blood. Subset reported: CD45RA+ positively selected. The source of these receptors is a man between 18 and 29 years old in good health.

The V call is TRBV11-2, the J call TRBJ1-2, with a weak D call TRBD1 (6 bases). The CDR3 has 12 amino acids. The V gene's germline CDR1 is SGHAT and CDR2 FQNNGV. Trimming stripped 8 bases from V and 6 bases from J, with 13 bases between. CDR3 sequence reads: CASSQGGDGYTF. The CDR3 bases are TGTGCCAGCTCACAGGGAGGAGATGGCTACACCTTC. Supplemented by reference TRBV11-2 and TRBJ1-2, the full variable domain reads EAGVAQSPRYKIIEKRQSVAFWCNPISGHATLYWYQQILGQGPKLLIQFQNNGVVDDSQLPKDRFSAERLKGVDSTLKIQPAKLEDSAVYLCASSQGGDGYTFGSGTRLTVV.

The V call is TRBV5-1, the J call TRBJ2-5; TRBD1 agrees at 10 bases. V lost 4 bases to trimming and J lost 7 bases; unmatched junction nucleotides: 10. This CDR3 comprises 15 residues. Germline V gene data show CDR1 as SGHRS and CDR2 as YFSETQ. CDR3 loop: CASSMDRGSGGTQYF. In DNA form, the CDR3 reads TGCGCCAGCAGCATGGACAGGGGGTCCGGAGGGACCCAGTACTTC.

The chain joins TRBV9 to TRBJ2-3; 8 bases are a match to TRBD2. Germline V lookup: CDR1 SGDLS, CDR2 YYNGEE. The V gene end was trimmed by 4 bases and the J gene end by 5 bases; junction bases not matched to a gene: 18. This CDR3 spans 18 amino acids. The CDR3 DNA follows: TGTGCCAGCAGCCCGACCTCCGGGACTAGTTCCCGAGTAGATACGCAGTATTTT. As protein: CASSPTSGTSSRVDTQYF.

This chain uses TRBV5-4 with TRBJ2-1; perhaps TRBD1 as D (5 bases). Germline CDR1 and CDR2: SGHNT and YYREEE (reference sequence). The CDR3 spans 13 residues. With 2 bases removed from V and 6 bases from J, the gap between germline ends came to 9 bases. Written as DNA, the CDR3 is TGTGCCAGCAGCTTAACAGGAAGCAATGAGCAGTTCTTC. It encodes CASSLTGSNEQFF.

The V and J genes are TRBV19 and TRBJ2-6; D gene uncertain. This CDR3 has 17 residues. Deletions cut 7 bases from V and 3 bases from J, with 19 bases between. Germline-derived CDR1 and CDR2 are LNHDA and SQIVND (reference sequence). The CDR3 DNA sequence: TGTGCCAGTACCCCTAATCCCCAGAGTAATGGGGCCAACGTCCTGACTTTC. Its protein product is CASTPNPQSNGANVLTF.

The chain is built from TRBV2 and TRBJ1-6; 9 bases are shared with TRBD1. Germline CDR1 is SNHLY and CDR2 is FYNNEI. The CDR3 covers 17 residues. V lost 2 bases to trimming and J lost 6 bases; unmatched junction nucleotides: 8. In DNA, the CDR3 is TGTGCCAGCAGTGAAACAGGGATGGGACAGGGTAATTCACCCCTCCACTTT. Translation: CASSETGMGQGNSPLHF.

The rearrangement links TRBV9 to TRBJ2-3; 9 bases match TRBD2. CDR1 and CDR2 from the germline V gene are SGDLS and YYNGEE. The CDR3 is 16 residues long. V was clipped by 2 bases and J by 2 bases; unmatched bases: 6. CDR3 protein: CASSVYLAGVTDTQYF. Here the CDR3 DNA reads TGTGCCAGCAGCGTTTACTTAGCGGGAGTCACAGATACGCAGTATTTT. The whole variable domain, remainder taken from reference TRBV9 and TRBJ2-3, is DSGVTQTPKHLITATGQRVTLRCSPRSGDLSVYWYQQSLDQGLQFLIQYYNGEERAKGNILERFSAQQFPDLHSELNLSSLELGDSALYFCASSVYLAGVTDTQYFGPGTRLTVL.

Points on this clone: Other DNA sequences in this specimen translate into the identical CDR3. The chain has TRBV18 and TRBJ2-7; 7 nucleotides agree with TRBD1. Germline assignment: CDR1 KGHSH and CDR2 LQKENI. Trimming removed 3 bases from V and 2 bases from J; junction bases left unmatched: 4. The CDR3 has 14 amino acids. CDR3 protein: CASSPAGTAYEQYF. The CDR3 region has the DNA TGTGCCAGCTCACCGGCCGGGACAGCCTACGAGCAGTACTTC.

About this clone itself: Other DNA sequences within the sample encode an identical CDR3. The chain is built from TRBV7-2 and TRBJ2-2; D tentatively reads TRBD1 or TRBD2 (5 bases each). This CDR3 region has 14 residues. V was shortened by 1 base and J by 4 bases, with 7 bases between the two germline ends. The germline V gene has CDR1 SGHTA and CDR2 FQGNSA. In DNA form, the CDR3 reads TGTGCCAGCAGCTTAGTTGGGGGCACCGGGGAGCTGTTTTTT. Protein sequence: CASSLVGGTGELFF.